This T cell receptor beta chain derives from a study of OX40 agonist ivuxolimab in advanced cancers. Study information: The patients' treatment was ivuxolimab, an agonistic anti-OX40 (CD134) antibody.

The ends lost 5 bases at V and 5 bases at J; junction bases unmatched: 6. Germline V gene lookup returns CDR1 SGHNT and CDR2 YENEEA. The CDR3 extends over 14 amino acids. Here immunoSEQ multiplex PCR was the method, and the copy in TCRdb shows in-frame clones only, minus some. This table holds approximately 65,000 clones, more than 90% found once. Study-wide points: CD4+ and CD8+ blood T cells expanded clonally by week 6 at 0.1 to 3.0 mg/kg. Nonresponders, in some cases, also had low normalized T-cell clonal expansion. CD8+ T cells showed, on average, more clonal expansion than CD4+ cells.

Details on this clone: Its antigen is unknown.

The J gene is TRBJ2-5, the V gene TRBV11-3; 9 positions agree with TRBD1. This clonotype originated in an adult with an advanced solid tumor such as melanoma, head and neck, liver or kidney cancer. Sample: CD4+ or CD8+ T cells sorted from blood, taken in a trial of the OX40 agonist ivuxolimab. The CDR3 reads CASSASTGGETQYF. CDR3 nucleotide sequence: TGTGCCAGCAGCGCGTCGACAGGGGGGGAGACCCAGTACTTC.